Sequencing of this T cell receptor beta chain was carried out in a study of blood T cells in healthy people across ages. Germline V gene lookup returns CDR1 MNHEY and CDR2 SVGAGI. The ends lost 6 bases at V and 3 bases at J; junction bases unmatched: 10. The CDR3 loop spans 15 amino acids. Per-sample yields of isolated PBMCs were at least 7 million. As regards this clonotype: No antigen is known for it.

General study findings and limits: Among long-lived donors, naive CD4+ cells were more numerous and diversity higher than in aged donors.

Primers used in a second PCR of roughly 7 to 11 cycles were a sample-barcoded 5' primer and a J-beta primer mix. Every single cDNA molecule received a tag from a template-switch adaptor with 12 random nucleotides. TCRdb itself ran the 5' RACE reads through MiXCR, one entry per CDR3 protein. The table shows just over 800,000 distinct CDR3 sequences, with around 68% occurring only once. The rearrangement links TRBV6-5 to TRBJ2-7; TRBD1 aligns across 8 bases. This sequence originates from a man aged 25-45 years in good health. Specimen: blood. This CDR3 reads CASSLRTGRFYEQYF. In DNA form, the CDR3 reads TGTGCCAGCAGCCTAAGGACAGGGAGGTTCTACGAGCAGTACTTC.